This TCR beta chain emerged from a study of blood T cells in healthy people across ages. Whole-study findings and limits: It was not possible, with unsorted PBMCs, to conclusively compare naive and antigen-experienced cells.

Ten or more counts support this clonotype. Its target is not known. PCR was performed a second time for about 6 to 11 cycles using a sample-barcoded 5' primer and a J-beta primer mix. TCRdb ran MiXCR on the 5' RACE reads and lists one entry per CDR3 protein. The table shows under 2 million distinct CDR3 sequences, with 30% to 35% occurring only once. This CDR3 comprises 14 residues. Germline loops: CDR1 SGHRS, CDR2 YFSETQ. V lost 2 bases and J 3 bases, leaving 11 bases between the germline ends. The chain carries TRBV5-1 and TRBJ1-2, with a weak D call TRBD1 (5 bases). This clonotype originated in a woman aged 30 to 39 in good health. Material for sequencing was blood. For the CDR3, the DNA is TGCGCCAGCAGCTTAGGAACGACAGACTATGGCTACACCTTC. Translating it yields CASSLGTTDYGYTF.